Below, 21 T cell receptor beta chains from the same sample are listed, as sequenced in a study of post-analysis software for immune sequencing data. These receptors lack a known antigen. Unique molecular identifiers were built into the TCR beta cDNA libraries. TCRdb fed the PCR reads into MiXCR, producing one record per CDR3 protein. The sample consists of around 400,000 distinct CDR3 sequences, 39% of them appearing once. Study-wide points: TRBV5-6, TRBV5-1 and TRBV20-1 belonged to a set of five TRBV segments that were more frequent in patients than controls.

Sequenced: blood. The receptors originated from a girl aged 2 to 9 with multiple sclerosis.

This chain connects TRBV10-3 to TRBJ1-5, with D possibly TRBD1 on 6 matching bases. The CDR3 contains 15 residues. Per germline, CDR1 ENHRY and CDR2 SYGVKD. Between the trimmed V and J ends, which lost 0 bases and 1 base, there was a span of 7 bases. CDR3 region: CAISESTGSNQPQHF. In DNA form, the CDR3 reads TGTGCCATCAGTGAGTCGACAGGAAGCAATCAGCCCCAGCATTTT.

A remark on this clonotype: An end of the junction does not agree with germline; a read error may underlie this. The chain recombines TRBV29-1 with TRBJ2-5, with D unclear. Looked up from germline, CDR1 is SQVTM and CDR2 is ANQGSEA. The CDR3 consists of 14 residues. CDR3 residues: CSVPNLNPQEAQYF. Written as DNA, the CDR3 is TGCAGCGTTCCGAACTTAAACCCGCAAGAGGCCCAGTACTTC.

V and J are TRBV12-3 or TRBV12-4 and TRBJ2-7, with D perhaps assigned TRBD1 or TRBD2 (5 bases each). Trimming removed 2 bases from V and 5 bases from J, with 13 bases in between. This CDR3 comprises 14 residues. CDR3 sequence: CASSLSARGHEQYF. The CDR3 nucleotides are TGTGCCAGCAGTTTATCTGCGAGGGGCCACGAGCAGTACTTC.

This clonotype has more than one count but fewer than ten. The V gene is TRBV3-1, the J gene TRBJ1-2, with TRBD1 matching 7 bases. The germline V gene has CDR1 LGHDT and CDR2 YNNKEL (reference sequence). The CDR3 extends over 16 amino acids. V lost 0 bases to trimming and J lost 0 bases; unmatched junction nucleotides: 4. This CDR3 reads CASSQDIGGPNYGYTF. CDR3 DNA: TGTGCCAGCAGCCAAGACATAGGGGGCCCTAACTATGGCTACACCTTC.

This chain joins TRBV7-2 and TRBJ2-1; maybe TRBD2 (6 bases). This CDR3 region has 19 residues. CDR1 SGHTA and CDR2 FQGNSA come from the germline V gene. Trimming removed 0 bases from V and 5 bases from J, with 23 bases in between. CDR3 in DNA: TGTGCCAGCAGCTTAGCGGTAGGGCTAGTTTTAGCGGAGAACAATGAGCAGTTCTTC. It is translated as CASSLAVGLVLAENNEQFF.

J is TRBJ1-4 and V is TRBV5-1, with 8 bases matching TRBD1. Germline loops: CDR1 SGHRS, CDR2 YFSETQ. The CDR3 runs 13 residues. The J segment lost 10 bases and the V segment lost 4 bases, leaving 6 bases of the junction unmatched. The CDR3 DNA reads TGCGCCAGCAGCGTGACAGGGGAGGGAAAACTGTTTTTT. This codes for CASSVTGEGKLFF.

This clonotype was counted between two and nine times. J is TRBJ1-4 and V is TRBV29-1; D remains ambiguous. Germline lookup yields CDR1 SQVTM and CDR2 ANQGSEA. V lost 4 bases, J lost 3 bases, and 9 bases lay in between. CDR3 length: 13 residues. CDR3 coding DNA: TGCAGCGTTGCTATGGAGTCTAATGAAAAACTGTTTTTT. Its protein product is CSVAMESNEKLFF.

This clonotype was observed a few times. V gene TRBV5-1 combines with J gene TRBJ2-3; possible D gene TRBD1, 7 bases. The CDR3 loop spans 15 amino acids. Germline V gene lookup returns CDR1 SGHRS and CDR2 YFSETQ. Trimming removed 3 bases from V and 3 bases from J, with 14 bases in between. The CDR3 loop reads CASSSRRGVTDTQYF. The CDR3, as DNA: TGCGCCAGCAGCTCCCGCAGGGGGGTTACAGATACGCAGTATTTT.

The rearrangement joins TRBV27 to TRBJ2-1; TRBD2 matches at 7 bases. In germline, CDR1 is MNHEY, CDR2 SMNVEV (reference sequence). The CDR3 has 16 amino acids. The V gene end was trimmed by 6 bases and the J gene end by 3 bases; junction bases not matched to a gene: 11. In DNA, the CDR3 is TGTGCCAGCAGCGACCCGCTGGCGGGAGACTACAATGAGCAGTTCTTC. It specifies CASSDPLAGDYNEQFF.

V usage is TRBV3-1 and J usage is TRBJ2-7; 7 positions match TRBD1. The germline V gene encodes CDR1 LGHDT and CDR2 YNNKEL (reference sequence). V shed 4 bases and J 3 bases; nucleotides not matched to a gene: 9. CDR3 length: 15 residues. CDR3: CASSRFRAGGYEQYF. CDR3 in DNA: TGTGCCAGCAGCCGATTTAGGGCAGGGGGCTACGAGCAGTACTTC.

The chain joins TRBV2 to TRBJ1-4; the D gene is possibly TRBD1 (6 bases). This CDR3 has 13 amino acids. Germline V CDR1 and CDR2: SNHLY, FYNNEI. Trimming removed 7 bases at V and 7 bases at J, with 13 bases between. CDR3 coding DNA: TGTGCCAGCATGAGGGGGTTCACTGAAAAACTGTTTTTT. Translating it yields CASMRGFTEKLFF. The entire variable domain, with the rest obtained from reference TRBV2 and TRBJ1-4, is as follows: EPEVTQTPSHQVTQMGQEVILRCVPISNHLYFYWYRQILGQKVEFLVSFYNNEISEKSEIFDDQFSVERPDGSNFTLKIRSTKLEDSAMYFCASMRGFTEKLFFGSGTQLSVL.

The chain couples TRBV5-1 to TRBJ1-6, with D unclear. This CDR3 comprises 14 residues. V gave up 1 base and J gave up 6 bases, with 8 bases separating them. CDR1 and CDR2 from the germline V gene are SGHRS and YFSETQ. Here the CDR3 reads CASSLNSPNSPLHF. DNA of the CDR3: TGCGCCAGCAGCTTGAACAGTCCTAATTCACCCCTCCACTTT.

V is TRBV6-5 and J is TRBJ2-7; 15 nucleotides match TRBD2. Germline CDR1 reads MNHEY; CDR2 reads SVGAGI. With V trimmed by 5 bases and J by 4 bases, 3 bases remained unmatched. The CDR3 loop spans 15 amino acids. The DNA of the CDR3 is TGTGCCAGCAGTCCGGGACTAGCGGGAGGTTACGAGCAGTACTTC. Protein sequence: CASSPGLAGGYEQYF.

This clonotype was found a few times. This sequence joins TRBV12-3 or TRBV12-4 and TRBJ2-7; D remains unclear. The CDR3 runs 16 residues. The V end was cut by 6 bases, the J end by 0 bases, with 18 bases between. The CDR3 sequence is CASSPETWTGSYEQYF. In nucleotides, the CDR3 is TGTGCCAGCAGCCCAGAGACTTGGACGGGCTCCTACGAGCAGTACTTC.

This clonotype appeared once. This chain uses TRBV7-3 with TRBJ2-7; 8 positions agree with TRBD2. Germline V gene lookup returns CDR1 SGHTA and CDR2 FQGTGA. The CDR3 contains 15 residues. V shed 5 bases, J shed 6 bases, and the junction held 12 bases outside the gene matches. DNA of the CDR3: TGTGCCAGCAGCAGGCCGGGGACTAGGGCTCTCGAGCAGTACTTC. Translation gives CASSRPGTRALEQYF. The whole variable domain, remainder taken from reference TRBV7-3 and TRBJ2-7, is GAGVSQTPSNKVTEKGKYVELRCDPISGHTALYWYRQSLGQGPEFLIYFQGTGAADDSGLPNDRFFAVRPEGSVSTLKIQRTERGDSAVYLCASSRPGTRALEQYFGPGTRLTVT.

V usage is TRBV10-1 and J usage is TRBJ2-5, with TRBD1 as a possible D gene (5 bases). Germline CDR1 is WNHNN and CDR2 is SYGVQD (reference sequence). The CDR3 length is 14 residues. The germline V and J ends were trimmed by 0 bases and 3 bases, with 8 bases remaining between them. CDR3 protein: CASSESRQKETQYF. CDR3 DNA: TGCGCCAGCAGTGAGTCGAGACAGAAAGAGACCCAGTACTTC.

This clonotype was seen a handful of times. The CDR3 DNA reads TGCAGTGCTCGACTAGCGGGGACCACAGATACGCAGTATTTT. It yields the protein CSARLAGTTDTQYF. This chain joins TRBV20-1 and TRBJ2-3; 11 bases are shared with TRBD2. Germline lookup yields CDR1 DFQATT and CDR2 SNEGSKA (reference sequence). The CDR3 runs to 14 residues. Unmatched junction bases numbered 3, after V lost 5 bases and J lost 2 bases.

The chain joins TRBV6-5 to TRBJ2-2; no clear D. Deletions cut 3 bases from V and 7 bases from J, with 9 bases between. The CDR3 is 13 amino acids. Germline lookup yields CDR1 MNHEY and CDR2 SVGAGI. Here the CDR3 DNA reads TGTGCCAGCAGTTATCAGTTGATCGGGGAGCTGTTTTTT. It codes for CASSYQLIGELFF.

This clonotype was seen at least ten times. This may stem from a read error, because a much larger clone lies one nucleotide away. The chain uses TRBV6-2 or TRBV6-3 and TRBJ2-5; unclear D gene. The CDR3 extends over 11 amino acids. With 6 bases removed from V and 0 bases from J, the gap between germline ends came to 2 bases. CDR1 is MNHEY, CDR2 SVGEGT, per germline. CDR3 in DNA: TGTGCCAGCAGGTACCAAGAGACCCAGTACTTC. Its translation: CASRYQETQYF.

V gene TRBV14 combines with J gene TRBJ2-1, with TRBD2 matching 15 bases. Germline-derived CDR1 and CDR2 are SGHDN and FVKESK. V shed 4 bases and J 8 bases; nucleotides not matched to a gene: 9. The CDR3 is 17 residues long. CDR3: CASSPRTSGRGEYEQFF. CDR3 DNA sequence: TGTGCCAGCAGCCCCCGGACTAGCGGGAGGGGAGAATATGAGCAGTTCTTC.

CDR3 residues: CASSSSGTVTCEQYF. DNA of the CDR3: TGTGCCAGCAGCTCAAGCGGGACAGTCACCTGCGAGCAGTACTTC. V and J are TRBV5-5 and TRBJ2-7; either TRBD1 or TRBD2 may supply D (7 bases each). The CDR3 has 15 residues. CDR1 is SGHKS and CDR2 is YYEKEE in the germline V gene (reference sequence). V lost 3 bases, J lost 6 bases, and 19 bases lay in between.